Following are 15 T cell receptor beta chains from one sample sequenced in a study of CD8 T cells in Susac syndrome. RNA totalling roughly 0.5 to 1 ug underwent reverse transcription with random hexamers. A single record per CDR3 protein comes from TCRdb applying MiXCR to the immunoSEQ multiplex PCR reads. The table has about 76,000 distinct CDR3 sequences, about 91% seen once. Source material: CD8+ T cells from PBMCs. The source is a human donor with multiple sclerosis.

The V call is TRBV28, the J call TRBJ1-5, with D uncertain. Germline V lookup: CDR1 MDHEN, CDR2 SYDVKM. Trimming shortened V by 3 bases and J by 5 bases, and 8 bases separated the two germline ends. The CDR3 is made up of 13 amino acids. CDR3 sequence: CASSLGPDQPQHF. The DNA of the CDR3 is TGTGCCAGCAGTTTGGGTCCCGATCAGCCCCAGCATTTT.

The CDR3 DNA reads as TGCGCCAGCAGCCAAGATACAGGGATTGGGTATGGCTACACCTTC. The encoded protein is CASSQDTGIGYGYTF. The chain uses TRBV4-1 and TRBJ1-2; tentatively, D is TRBD1 (6 bases). This CDR3 has 15 amino acids. Per the germline V gene, CDR1 is MGHRA and CDR2 is YSYEKL. Deletions cut 0 bases from V and 5 bases from J, with 13 bases between.

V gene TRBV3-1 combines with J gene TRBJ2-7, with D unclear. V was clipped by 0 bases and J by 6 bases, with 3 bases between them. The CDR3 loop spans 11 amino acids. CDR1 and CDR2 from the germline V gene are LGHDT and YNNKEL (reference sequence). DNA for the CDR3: TGTGCCAGCAGCCAAGATTTCGAGCAGTACTTC. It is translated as CASSQDFEQYF.

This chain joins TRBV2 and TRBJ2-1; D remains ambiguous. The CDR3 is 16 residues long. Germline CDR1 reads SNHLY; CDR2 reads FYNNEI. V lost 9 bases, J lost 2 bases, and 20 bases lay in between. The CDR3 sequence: CASTSVGGPTYNEQFF. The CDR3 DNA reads TGTGCCAGTACCAGCGTGGGTGGGCCCACCTACAATGAGCAGTTCTTC.

This chain's CDR3 is CASSVEGVAGTEAFF. CDR3 nucleotides: TGTGCCAGCAGCGTAGAGGGGGTTGCGGGCACTGAAGCTTTCTTT. This chain connects TRBV9 to TRBJ1-1; tentatively, D is TRBD1 (6 bases). From germline, CDR1 is SGDLS and CDR2 YYNGEE. This CDR3 contains 15 residues. V was cut by 0 bases and J by 4 bases, with 13 bases left in between.

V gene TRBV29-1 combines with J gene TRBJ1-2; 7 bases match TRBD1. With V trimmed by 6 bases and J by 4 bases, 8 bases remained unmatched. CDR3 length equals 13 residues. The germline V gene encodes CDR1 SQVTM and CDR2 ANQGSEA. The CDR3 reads CSVADREGYGYTF. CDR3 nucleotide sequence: TGCAGCGTCGCTGACAGGGAGGGCTATGGCTACACCTTC.

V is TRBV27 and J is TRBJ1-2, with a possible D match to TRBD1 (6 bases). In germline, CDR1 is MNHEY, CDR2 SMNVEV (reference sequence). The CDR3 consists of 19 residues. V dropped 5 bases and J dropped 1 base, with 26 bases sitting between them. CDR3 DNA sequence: TGTGCCAGCAGTCCAGAGACAGGACCTCGGATCATTGTTAACTATGGCTACACCTTC. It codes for CASSPETGPRIIVNYGYTF.

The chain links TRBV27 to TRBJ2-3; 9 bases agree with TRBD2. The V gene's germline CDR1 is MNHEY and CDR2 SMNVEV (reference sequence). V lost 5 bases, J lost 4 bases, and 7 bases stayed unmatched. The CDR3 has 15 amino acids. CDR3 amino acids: CASSESGRWADTQYF. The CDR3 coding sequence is TGTGCCAGCAGTGAGAGCGGGAGGTGGGCAGATACGCAGTATTTT.

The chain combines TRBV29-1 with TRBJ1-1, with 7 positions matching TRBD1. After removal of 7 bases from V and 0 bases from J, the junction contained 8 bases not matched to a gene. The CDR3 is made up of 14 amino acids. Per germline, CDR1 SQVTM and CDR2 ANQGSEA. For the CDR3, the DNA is TGCAGCGGTGACAGGGATGGGGTGAACACTGAAGCTTTCTTT. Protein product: CSGDRDGVNTEAFF.

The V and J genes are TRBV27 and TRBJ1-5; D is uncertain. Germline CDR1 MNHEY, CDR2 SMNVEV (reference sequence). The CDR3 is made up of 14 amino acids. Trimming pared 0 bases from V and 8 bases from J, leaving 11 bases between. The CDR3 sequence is CASSLSADLEPQHF. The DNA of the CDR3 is TGTGCCAGCAGTTTATCGGCAGACTTGGAGCCCCAGCATTTT.

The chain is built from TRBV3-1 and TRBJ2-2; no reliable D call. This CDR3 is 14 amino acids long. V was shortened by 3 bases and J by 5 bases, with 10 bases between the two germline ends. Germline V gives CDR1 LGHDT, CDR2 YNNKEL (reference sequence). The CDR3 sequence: CASSHDRGTGELFF. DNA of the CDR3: TGTGCCAGCAGCCACGATCGTGGGACCGGGGAGCTGTTTTTT.

The CDR3 region is CASSPGTGSTDTQYF. CDR3 nucleotides: TGTGCCAGCAGCCCCGGGACAGGGAGCACAGATACGCAGTATTTT. This chain connects TRBV6-5 to TRBJ2-3; 9 bases align to TRBD1. The germline V gene has CDR1 MNHEY and CDR2 SVGAGI. The CDR3 length is 15 residues. V lost 6 bases and J lost 0; bases outside the gene matches: 4.

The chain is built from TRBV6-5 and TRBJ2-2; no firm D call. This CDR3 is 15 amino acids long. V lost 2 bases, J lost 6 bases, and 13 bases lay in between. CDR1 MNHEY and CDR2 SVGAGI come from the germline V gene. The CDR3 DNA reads TGTGCCAGCAGTTACAACAATGTCCCGGCCGGGGAGCTGTTTTTT. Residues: CASSYNNVPAGELFF.

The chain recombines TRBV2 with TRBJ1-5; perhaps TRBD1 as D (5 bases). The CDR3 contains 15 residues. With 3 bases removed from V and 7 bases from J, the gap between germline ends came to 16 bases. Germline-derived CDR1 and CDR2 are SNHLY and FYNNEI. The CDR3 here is CASSDLYWGEQPQHF. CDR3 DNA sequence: TGTGCCAGCAGTGATCTCTATTGGGGGGAACAGCCCCAGCATTTT.

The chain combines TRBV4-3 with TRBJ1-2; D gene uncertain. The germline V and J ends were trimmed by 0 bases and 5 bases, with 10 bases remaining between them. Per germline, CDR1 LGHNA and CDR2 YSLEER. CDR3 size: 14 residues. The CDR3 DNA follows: TGCGCCAGCAGCCAAGATGGAGATTTATATGGCTACACCTTC. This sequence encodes CASSQDGDLYGYTF.